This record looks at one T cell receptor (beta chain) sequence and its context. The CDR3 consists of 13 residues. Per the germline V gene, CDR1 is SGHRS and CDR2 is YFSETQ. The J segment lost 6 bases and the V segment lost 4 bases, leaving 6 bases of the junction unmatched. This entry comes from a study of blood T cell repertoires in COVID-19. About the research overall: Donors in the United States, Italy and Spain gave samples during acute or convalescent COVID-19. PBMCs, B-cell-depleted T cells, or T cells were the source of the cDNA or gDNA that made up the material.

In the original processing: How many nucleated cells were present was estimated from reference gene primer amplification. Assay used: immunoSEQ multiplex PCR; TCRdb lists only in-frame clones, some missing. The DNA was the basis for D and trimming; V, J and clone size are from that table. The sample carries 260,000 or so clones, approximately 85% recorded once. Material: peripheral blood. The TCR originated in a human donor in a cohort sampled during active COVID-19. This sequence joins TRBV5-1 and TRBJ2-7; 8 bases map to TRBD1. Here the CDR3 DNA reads TGCGCCAGCAGCAGTGGACAGGGTCGCGAGCAGTACTTC. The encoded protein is CASSSGQGREQYF.